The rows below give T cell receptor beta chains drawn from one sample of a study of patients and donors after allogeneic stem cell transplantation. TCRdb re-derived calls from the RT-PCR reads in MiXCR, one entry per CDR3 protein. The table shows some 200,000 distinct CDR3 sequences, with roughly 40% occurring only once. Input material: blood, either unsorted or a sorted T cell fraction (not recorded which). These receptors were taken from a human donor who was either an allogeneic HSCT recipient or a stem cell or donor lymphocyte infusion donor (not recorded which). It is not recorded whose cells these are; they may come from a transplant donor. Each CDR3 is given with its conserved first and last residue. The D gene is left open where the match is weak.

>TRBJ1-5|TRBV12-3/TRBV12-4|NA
CASRRREGDINQPQHF
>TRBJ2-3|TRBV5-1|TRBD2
CASSGGRVTDTQYF
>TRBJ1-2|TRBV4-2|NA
CASSQDRASEGYGYTF
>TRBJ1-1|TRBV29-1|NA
CSVAAPSGNTEAFF
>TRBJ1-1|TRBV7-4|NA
CASSLIGELNTEAFF
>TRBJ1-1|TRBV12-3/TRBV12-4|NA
CASSLSAANTEAFF
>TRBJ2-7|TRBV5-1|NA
CASSLEIANYYEQYF
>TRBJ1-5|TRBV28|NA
CASSSSRAENQPQHF
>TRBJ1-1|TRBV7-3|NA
CASKNMNTEAFF
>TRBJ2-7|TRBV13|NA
CASSSPGAGVYEQYF
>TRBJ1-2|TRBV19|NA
CASSSDGSASTF
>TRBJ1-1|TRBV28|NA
CASRRGGGMNTEAFF
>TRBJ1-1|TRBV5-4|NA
CASSQGPPNAEAFF
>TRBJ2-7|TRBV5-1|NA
CASRLEWGLSYEQYF
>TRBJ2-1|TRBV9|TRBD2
CASSVEGAGGPGNEQFF
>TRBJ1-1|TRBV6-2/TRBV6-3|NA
CASKQVYTEAFF
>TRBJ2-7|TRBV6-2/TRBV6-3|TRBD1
CASSYSKGADEQYF
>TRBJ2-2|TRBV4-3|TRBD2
CASSQDIAGGLPGELFF
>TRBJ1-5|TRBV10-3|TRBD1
CAISDPGTAKQPQHF
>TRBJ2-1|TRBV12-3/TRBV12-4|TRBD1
CATGTDSSYNEQFF
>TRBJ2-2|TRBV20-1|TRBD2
CSARAGGLTGELFF